This T cell receptor (beta chain) was sequenced for a study of shared clonotypes between healthy human individuals. Study-wide points: There were few donors, and this limited the genetic and exposure-history diversity represented.

Some clones are missing from TCRdb's copy, which holds only in-frame ones; the method was immunoSEQ multiplex PCR. The table includes roughly 1 million clones, around 74% detected once. The CDR3 is made up of 16 amino acids. Per germline, CDR1 MDHEN and CDR2 SYDVKM. V gave up 5 bases and J gave up 5 bases, with 19 bases separating them. Donors comprised healthy HIV-negative adults lacking recent acute infections or vaccinations. Concerning this clone: Antigen: not known.

The sequencing sample was made of memory CD4+ T cells sorted from blood. The subset denotes: CD45RA-negative fraction. The receptor comes from a man aged 18 to 35 in good health. This chain uses TRBV28 with TRBJ1-5; maybe TRBD1 (5 bases). The DNA for the CDR3 is TGTGCCAGCAGTCCCGGTGGGGGGGGTCCCTATCAGCCCCAGCATTTT. Its translation is CASSPGGGGPYQPQHF.